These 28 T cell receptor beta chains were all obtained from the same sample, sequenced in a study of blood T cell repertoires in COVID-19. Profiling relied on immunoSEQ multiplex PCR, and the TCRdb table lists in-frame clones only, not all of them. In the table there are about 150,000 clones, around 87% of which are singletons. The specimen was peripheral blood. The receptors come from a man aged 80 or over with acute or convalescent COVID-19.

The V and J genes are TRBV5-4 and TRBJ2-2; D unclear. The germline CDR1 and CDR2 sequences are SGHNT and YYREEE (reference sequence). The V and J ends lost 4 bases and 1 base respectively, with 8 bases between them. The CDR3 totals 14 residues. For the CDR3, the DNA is TGTGCCAGCAGCCCAAATCAGAACACCGGGGAGCTGTTTTTT. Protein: CASSPNQNTGELFF.

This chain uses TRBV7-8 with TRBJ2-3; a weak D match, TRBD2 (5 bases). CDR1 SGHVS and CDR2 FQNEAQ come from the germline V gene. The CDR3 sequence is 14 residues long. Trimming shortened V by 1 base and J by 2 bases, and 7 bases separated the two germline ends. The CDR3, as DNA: TGTGCCAGCAGCTTAGGGACTCTCACAGATACGCAGTATTTT. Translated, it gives CASSLGTLTDTQYF.

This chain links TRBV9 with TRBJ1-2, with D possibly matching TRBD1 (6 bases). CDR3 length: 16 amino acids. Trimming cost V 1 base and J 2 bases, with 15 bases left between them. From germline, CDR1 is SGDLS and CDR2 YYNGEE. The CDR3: CASSVTAGRGNYGYTF. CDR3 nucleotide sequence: TGTGCCAGCAGCGTAACCGCCGGCAGGGGAAACTATGGCTACACCTTC.

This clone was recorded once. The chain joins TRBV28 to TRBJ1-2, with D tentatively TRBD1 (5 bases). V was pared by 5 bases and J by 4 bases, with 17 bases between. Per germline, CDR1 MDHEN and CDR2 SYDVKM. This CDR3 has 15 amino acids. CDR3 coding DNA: TGTGCCAGCAGTCCCTACGGGGGGACTACCTATGGCTACACCTTC. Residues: CASSPYGGTTYGYTF.

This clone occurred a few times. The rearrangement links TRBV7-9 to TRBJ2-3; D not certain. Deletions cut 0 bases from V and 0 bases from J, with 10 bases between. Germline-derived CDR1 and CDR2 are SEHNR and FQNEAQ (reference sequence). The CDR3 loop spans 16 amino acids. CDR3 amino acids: CASSLAYRYSTDTQYF. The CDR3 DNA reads TGTGCCAGCAGCTTAGCCTACCGTTATAGCACAGATACGCAGTATTTT.

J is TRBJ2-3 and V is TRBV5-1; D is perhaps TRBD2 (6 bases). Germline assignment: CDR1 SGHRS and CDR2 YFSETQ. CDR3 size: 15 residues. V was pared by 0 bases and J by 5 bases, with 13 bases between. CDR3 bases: TGCGCCAGCAGCTTGGGGGCCATCGGGGGAGATACGCAGTATTTT. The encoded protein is CASSLGAIGGDTQYF.

CDR3 amino acids: CASSLAREGEQFF. The CDR3 coding sequence is TGTGCCAGCAGCTTAGCGAGGGAAGGTGAGCAGTTCTTC. This chain joins TRBV7-8 and TRBJ2-1, with D tentatively TRBD2 (5 bases). CDR3 size: 13 residues. V was shortened by 0 bases and J by 9 bases, with 9 bases between the two germline ends. Germline values: CDR1 SGHVS, CDR2 FQNEAQ.

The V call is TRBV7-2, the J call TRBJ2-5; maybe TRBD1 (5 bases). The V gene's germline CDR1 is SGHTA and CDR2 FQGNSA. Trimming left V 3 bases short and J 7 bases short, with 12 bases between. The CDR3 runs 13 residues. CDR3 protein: CASSFQGVGTQYF. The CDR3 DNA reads TGTGCCAGCAGCTTCCAGGGTGTGGGGACCCAGTACTTC.

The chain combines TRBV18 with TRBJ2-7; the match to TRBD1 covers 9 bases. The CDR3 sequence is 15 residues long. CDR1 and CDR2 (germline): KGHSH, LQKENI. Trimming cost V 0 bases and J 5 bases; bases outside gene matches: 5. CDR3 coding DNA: TGTGCCAGCTCACCACCGGGACAGGGAAACCACGAGCAGTACTTC. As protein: CASSPPGQGNHEQYF. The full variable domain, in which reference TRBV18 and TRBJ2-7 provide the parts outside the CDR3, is NAGVMQNPRHLVRRRGQEARLRCSPMKGHSHVYWYRQLPEEGLKFMVYLQKENIIDESGMPKERFSAEFPKEGPSILRIQQVVRGDSAAYFCASSPPGQGNHEQYFGPGTRLTVT.

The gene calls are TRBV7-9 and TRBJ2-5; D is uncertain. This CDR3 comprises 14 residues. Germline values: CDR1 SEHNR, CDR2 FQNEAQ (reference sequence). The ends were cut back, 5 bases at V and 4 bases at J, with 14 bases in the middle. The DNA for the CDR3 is TGTGCCAGCAGCCCAAGTCGGTCCGGAGAGACCCAGTACTTC. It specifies CASSPSRSGETQYF.

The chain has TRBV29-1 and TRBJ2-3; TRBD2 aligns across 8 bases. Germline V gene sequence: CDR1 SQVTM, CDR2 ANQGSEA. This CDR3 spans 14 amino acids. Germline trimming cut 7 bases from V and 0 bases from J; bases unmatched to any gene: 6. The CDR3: CSATGTRSTDTQYF. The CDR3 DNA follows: TGCAGCGCCACCGGGACTAGGAGCACAGATACGCAGTATTTT.

The chain's CDR3 is CASSHTQGRTYNSPLHF. The CDR3 DNA sequence: TGTGCCAGCAGCCATACTCAGGGGCGGACTTATAATTCACCCCTCCACTTT. The chain couples TRBV3-1 (or the pseudogene TRBV3-2) to TRBJ1-6; TRBD1 is a possible D gene (6 bases). Germline CDR1 and CDR2: LGHDT and YNNKEL (reference sequence). The CDR3 covers 17 residues. V dropped 3 bases and J dropped 4 bases, with 16 bases sitting between them.

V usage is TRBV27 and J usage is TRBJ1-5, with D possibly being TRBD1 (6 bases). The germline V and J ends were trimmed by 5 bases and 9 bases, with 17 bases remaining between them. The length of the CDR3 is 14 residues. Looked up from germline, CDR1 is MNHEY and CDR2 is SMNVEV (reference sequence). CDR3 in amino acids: CASSRTGNLWPQHF. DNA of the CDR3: TGTGCCAGCAGTCGAACAGGGAACCTGTGGCCCCAGCATTTT.

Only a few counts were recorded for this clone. CDR3 nucleotide sequence: TGTGCCAGCAGCTTAGACAGCCTGTCCGAGCAGTACTTC. This codes for CASSLDSLSEQYF. The genes are TRBV7-9 and TRBJ2-7; D is unresolved. The CDR3 spans 13 residues. V lost 1 base to trimming and J lost 6 bases, with 10 bases between them. Germline CDR1 is SEHNR and CDR2 is FQNEAQ (reference sequence).

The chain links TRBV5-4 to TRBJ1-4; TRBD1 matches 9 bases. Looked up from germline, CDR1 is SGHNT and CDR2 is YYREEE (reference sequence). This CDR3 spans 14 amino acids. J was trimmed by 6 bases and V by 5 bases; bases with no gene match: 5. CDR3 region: CASSLTGGDEKLFF. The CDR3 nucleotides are TGTGCCAGCAGTCTGACAGGGGGTGATGAAAAACTGTTTTTT.

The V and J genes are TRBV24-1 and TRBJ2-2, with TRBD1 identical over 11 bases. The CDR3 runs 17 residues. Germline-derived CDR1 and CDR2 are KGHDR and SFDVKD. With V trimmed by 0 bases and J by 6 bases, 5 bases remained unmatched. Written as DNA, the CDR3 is TGTGCCACCAGTGATTTGCAAGGGACAGGGGGAGCCGGGGAGCTGTTTTTT. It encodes CATSDLQGTGGAGELFF.

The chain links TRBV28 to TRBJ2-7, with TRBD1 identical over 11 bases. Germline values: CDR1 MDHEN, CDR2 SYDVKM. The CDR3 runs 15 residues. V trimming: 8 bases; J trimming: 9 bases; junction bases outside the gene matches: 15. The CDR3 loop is CASWPGTGGRVGQYF. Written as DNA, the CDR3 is TGTGCCAGCTGGCCAGGGACAGGGGGTAGGGTGGGGCAGTACTTC.

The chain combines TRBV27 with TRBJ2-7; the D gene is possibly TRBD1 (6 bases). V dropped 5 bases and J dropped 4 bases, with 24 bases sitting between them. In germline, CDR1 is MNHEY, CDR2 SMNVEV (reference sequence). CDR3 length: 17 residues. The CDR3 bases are TGTGCCAGCAGTCCGTCCACCCTGACAGGAGTGGAGTACGAGCAGTACTTC. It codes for CASSPSTLTGVEYEQYF.

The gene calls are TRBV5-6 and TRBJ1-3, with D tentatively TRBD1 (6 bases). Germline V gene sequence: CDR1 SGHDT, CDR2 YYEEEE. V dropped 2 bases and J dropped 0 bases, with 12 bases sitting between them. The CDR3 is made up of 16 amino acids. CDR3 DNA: TGTGCCAGCAGCTTTTCAGGGGACCACTCTGGAAACACCATATATTTT. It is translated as CASSFSGDHSGNTIYF.

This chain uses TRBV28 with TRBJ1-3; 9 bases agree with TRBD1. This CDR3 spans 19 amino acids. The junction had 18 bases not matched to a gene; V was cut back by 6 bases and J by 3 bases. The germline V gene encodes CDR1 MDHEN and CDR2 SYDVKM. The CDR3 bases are TGTGCCAGCAGCAACAAACAGGGGGCGAAGGTTTATGGTGGAAACACCATATATTTT. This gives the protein CASSNKQGAKVYGGNTIYF.

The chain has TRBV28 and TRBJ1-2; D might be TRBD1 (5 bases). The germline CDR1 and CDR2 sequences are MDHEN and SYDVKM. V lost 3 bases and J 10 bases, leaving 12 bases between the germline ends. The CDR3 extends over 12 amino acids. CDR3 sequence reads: CASSFPGLDYTF. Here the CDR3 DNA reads TGTGCCAGCAGTTTTCCAGGGCTTGACTACACCTTC.

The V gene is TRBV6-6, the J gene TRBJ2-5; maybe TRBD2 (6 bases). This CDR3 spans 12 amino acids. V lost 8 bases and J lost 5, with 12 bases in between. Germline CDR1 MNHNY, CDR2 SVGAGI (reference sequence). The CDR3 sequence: CASRGGSETQYF. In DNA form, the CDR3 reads TGTGCCAGCCGTGGAGGGAGTGAGACCCAGTACTTC.

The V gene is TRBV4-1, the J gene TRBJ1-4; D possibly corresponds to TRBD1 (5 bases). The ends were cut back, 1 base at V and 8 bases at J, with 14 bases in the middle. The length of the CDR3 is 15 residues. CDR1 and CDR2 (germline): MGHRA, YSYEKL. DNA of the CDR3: TGCGCCAGCAGCCAAGTTCAGGGTAATCTGGAAAAACTGTTTTTT. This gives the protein CASSQVQGNLEKLFF.

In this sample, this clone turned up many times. CDR3 amino acids: CAWTDSTGNTIYF. Here the CDR3 DNA reads TGTGCCTGGACCGACAGCACTGGAAACACCATATATTTT. The rearrangement links TRBV30 to TRBJ1-3; the D gene is possibly TRBD1 (5 bases). Per germline, CDR1 GTSNPN and CDR2 SVGIG (reference sequence). Trimming took 4 bases from V and 2 from J, leaving 9 bases between them. The CDR3 contains 13 residues.

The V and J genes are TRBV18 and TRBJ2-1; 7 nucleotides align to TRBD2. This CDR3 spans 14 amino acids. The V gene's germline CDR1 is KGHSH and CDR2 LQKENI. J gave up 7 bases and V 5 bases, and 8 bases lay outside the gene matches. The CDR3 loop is CASSAGVLGNEQFF. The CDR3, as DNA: TGTGCCAGCTCAGCGGGAGTTCTAGGGAATGAGCAGTTCTTC.

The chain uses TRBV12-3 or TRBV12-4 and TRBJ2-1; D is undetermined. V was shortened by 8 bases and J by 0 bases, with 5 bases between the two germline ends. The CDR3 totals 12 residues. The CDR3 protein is CASLSSYNEQFF. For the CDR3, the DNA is TGTGCCAGCCTGAGCTCCTACAATGAGCAGTTCTTC.

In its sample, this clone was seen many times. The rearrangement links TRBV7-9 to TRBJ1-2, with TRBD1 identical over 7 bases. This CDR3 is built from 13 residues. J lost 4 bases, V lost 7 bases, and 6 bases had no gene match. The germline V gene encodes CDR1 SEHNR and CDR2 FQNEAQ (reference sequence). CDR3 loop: CASTTDRVYGYTF. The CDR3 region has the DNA TGTGCCAGCACCACCGACAGGGTCTATGGCTACACCTTC.

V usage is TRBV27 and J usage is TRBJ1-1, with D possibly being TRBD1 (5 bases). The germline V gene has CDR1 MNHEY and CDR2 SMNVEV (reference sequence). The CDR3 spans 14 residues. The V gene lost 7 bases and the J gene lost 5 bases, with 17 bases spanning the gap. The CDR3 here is CASTPLTESTEAFF. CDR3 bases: TGTGCCAGCACCCCTCTGACAGAATCAACTGAAGCTTTCTTT.